This T cell receptor (beta chain) was identified during a study of early T cells in non-severe SARS-CoV-2 infection. Individual cDNA molecules received unique molecular identifiers. TCRdb passed the 5' RACE reads through MiXCR, listing each CDR3 protein once. The sample includes some 77,000 distinct CDR3 sequences, 12% seen only once; the top ten take around a sixth. Losses at the gene ends were 3 bases for V and 3 bases for J; bases not matched to a gene: 7. This CDR3 is 17 amino acids long. This receptor was taken from an adult who was a healthcare worker with PCR-confirmed SARS-CoV-2 infection or an uninfected control (not recorded which). The donor label of this sample is uncertain. This rearrangement joins TRBV12-3 or TRBV12-4 to TRBJ1-3; TRBD1 matches at 11 bases. The source material was whole blood, sampled at baseline. The CDR3 here is CASSFWTGGADGNTIYF. The DNA of the CDR3 is TGTGCCAGCAGTTTCTGGACAGGGGGCGCGGATGGAAACACCATATATTTT.